This T cell receptor (beta chain) was profiled in a study of regulatory T cells in long-lasting Graves disease. This clonotype was picked up a small number of times. The CDR3 covers 12 residues. V was cut by 2 bases and J by 7 bases, with 8 bases left in between. Germline V CDR1 and CDR2: MDHEN, SYDVKM. Combining iRepertoire HTBI primers with Arm-PCR of CDR3 regions, the authors built TCR beta libraries. Via MiXCR, TCRdb re-called the multiplex PCR reads, giving one row per CDR3 protein. The data contain 510,000 or so distinct CDR3 sequences, around 11% of them singletons. The time point here: newly diagnosed GD, antithyroid drugs for less than 3 months. RNA from PBMCs was the source of the TCR library. Another study also made use of these data, one on T cells in Graves' hyperthyroidism and ophthalmopathy.

Sequencing was performed on peripheral blood mononuclear cells (PBMCs), taken at new diagnosis, from a patient treated with antithyroid drugs. This clonotype was obtained from a woman between 25 and 40 years old with Graves disease. The chain has TRBV28 and TRBJ1-2, with no clear D. This CDR3 is CASSLVTRGYTF. The CDR3 DNA reads as TGTGCCAGCAGTTTAGTAACGCGTGGCTACACCTTC.